The rows below give T cell receptor beta chains drawn from one sample of a study of vaccination and CD4 T cells after COVID-19. Using its own MiXCR run on the PCR reads, TCRdb lists one record per CDR3 protein. The data show about 24,000 distinct CDR3 sequences, over 40% seen once. The specimen was CD4+ T cells from blood, collected before SARS-CoV-2 vaccination. These receptors were taken from a human donor who had recovered from COVID-19. The conserved cysteine and the conserved F or W are not part of the CDR3 here.

V | CDR3
TRBV6-1 | ASSPSGTVGRGNTIY
TRBV6-5 | ASSYSRTSGLTDTQY
TRBV6-2/TRBV6-3 | ASTIGGGGEREQF
TRBV20-1 | SLSGSGRSEQY
TRBV27 | ASSNLVGLAGEGDTQY
TRBV12-3/TRBV12-4 | ASSLGTGVSPLH
TRBV7-2 | ASSLARETQY
TRBV7-2 | ASSSGVGEQF
TRBV7-9 | ASRPTSLYTEAF
TRBV20-1 | SAGTGFNEQY
TRBV9 | ASSGGDGGTDTQY
TRBV20-1 | SARDERDGTDTQY
TRBV5-1 | ASSLGVGLSYEQY
TRBV28 | ASSAGAPPLQETQY
TRBV10-3 | AISESGTRETQY
TRBV10-3 | AISDLGQLNYGYT
TRBV18 | ASSPLWRRGGGTEAF
TRBV7-9 | ASSFGTGGLDTEAF
TRBV30 | AWSVGTNQPQH
TRBV4-1 | ASSQVGDFYGYT
TRBV20-1 | SSGTGGFSLH
TRBV7-9 | ASSAGGYTQY
TRBV6-1 | ASSEWASGISGANVLT
TRBV20-1 | SATVTGAPTQY
TRBV7-3 | ASSPAASGSPSTDTQY
TRBV15 | ATSRDQAGRIDEQY
TRBV27 | ASSLSTGSNSPLH
TRBV7-7 | ASSHTGFDTQY